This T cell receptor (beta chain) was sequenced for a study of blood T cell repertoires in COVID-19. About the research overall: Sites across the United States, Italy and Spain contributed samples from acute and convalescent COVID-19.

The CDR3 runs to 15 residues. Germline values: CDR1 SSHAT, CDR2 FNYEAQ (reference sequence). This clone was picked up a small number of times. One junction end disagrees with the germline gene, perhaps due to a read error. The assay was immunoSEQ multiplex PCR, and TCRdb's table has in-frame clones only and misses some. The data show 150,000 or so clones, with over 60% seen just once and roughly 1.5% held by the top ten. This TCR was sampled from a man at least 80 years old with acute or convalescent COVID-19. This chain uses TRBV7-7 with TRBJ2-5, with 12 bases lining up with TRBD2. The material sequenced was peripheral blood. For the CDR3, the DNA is TGTGCTAGCAGCCGGACTAGCGGGGTCCAAGAGACCCAGTACTTC. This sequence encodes CASSRTSGVQETQYF.